Below are 24 T cell receptor beta chains sequenced from a single sample in a study of spatial heterogeneity in lung cancer. The time point was: sample taken at primary tumor resection. TCRdb used MiXCR to reprocess the 5' RACE reads, holding one entry per CDR3 protein. The profile shows about 35,000 distinct CDR3 sequences, under 4% of them singletons. The starting material was normal lung tissue next to the tumor, obtained at surgery. The receptors shown here come from a male donor with early-stage non-small cell lung cancer.

This clonotype was recorded many times. The CDR3 nucleotides read TGCAGTGGAAGAGATAGCGGATACTACGAGCAGTACTTC. Amino acid sequence: CSGRDSGYYEQYF. The chain combines TRBV20-1 with TRBJ2-7; D perhaps matches TRBD2 (6 bases). Germline assignment: CDR1 DFQATT and CDR2 SNEGSKA (reference sequence). This CDR3 has 13 residues. The V end was cut by 7 bases, the J end by 3 bases, with 16 bases between.

This clonotype appeared many times. The chain links TRBV5-5 to TRBJ1-1; possible D gene TRBD1, 5 bases. There are 13 residues in the CDR3. Trimming stripped 3 bases from V and 4 bases from J, with 10 bases between. Germline V gene sequence: CDR1 SGHKS, CDR2 YYEKEE (reference sequence). CDR3 coding DNA: TGTGCCAGCAGCTATACGGGGGGCACTGAAGCTTTCTTT. It translates to CASSYTGGTEAFF.

This clonotype was counted many times. The chain has TRBV7-3 and TRBJ2-2; D ambiguous. CDR1 is SGHTA and CDR2 is FQGTGA in the germline V gene. There are 13 residues in the CDR3. Trimming left V 5 bases short and J 1 base short, with 5 bases between. The CDR3 sequence: CASSVGNTGELFF. For the CDR3, the DNA is TGTGCCAGCAGCGTGGGGAACACCGGGGAGCTGTTTTTT.

This clonotype was detected ten times or more. The V and J genes are TRBV18 and TRBJ2-2; possibly TRBD1 for D (5 bases). V lost 6 bases, J lost 4 bases, and 15 bases lay in between. Germline-derived CDR1 and CDR2 are KGHSH and LQKENI. CDR3 length: 15 residues. The CDR3: CASSPQDDSTGELFF. CDR3 nucleotide sequence: TGTGCCAGCTCTCCCCAGGATGACAGCACCGGGGAGCTGTTTTTT.

This clonotype was picked up many times. The V gene is TRBV4-1, the J gene TRBJ2-7; D call uncertain. This CDR3 has 14 residues. The V gene lost 0 bases and the J gene lost 4 bases, with 10 bases spanning the gap. CDR1 is MGHRA, CDR2 YSYEKL, per germline. The CDR3 DNA is TGCGCCAGCAGCCAAGAACAGCTGGTATACGAGCAGTACTTC. Amino acid sequence: CASSQEQLVYEQYF.

Many counts were recorded for this clonotype. This sequence joins TRBV6-1 and TRBJ2-1; no definite D call. This CDR3 comprises 11 residues. CDR1 and CDR2 from the germline V gene are MNHNS and SASEGT. The germline V and J ends were trimmed by 6 bases and 12 bases, with 12 bases remaining between them. This CDR3 reads CASRNLNWQFF. In DNA form, the CDR3 reads TGTGCCAGCAGAAACCTTAATTGGCAGTTCTTC.

The sample holds many counts of this clonotype. The chain recombines TRBV18 with TRBJ2-5; D is perhaps TRBD1 (6 bases). From germline, CDR1 is KGHSH and CDR2 LQKENI. The V end was cut by 3 bases, the J end by 5 bases, with 16 bases between. The CDR3 covers 15 residues. CDR3: CASSPDRGVVETQYF. The DNA for the CDR3 is TGTGCCAGCTCACCGGACAGAGGAGTGGTGGAGACCCAGTACTTC.

This clonotype was observed at least ten times. CDR3 in DNA: TGTGCCAGCAGTTCCGGGGTAGCGACAAACAATGAGCAGTTCTTC. Translation: CASSSGVATNNEQFF. The chain has TRBV12-3 or TRBV12-4 and TRBJ2-1; D perhaps matches TRBD2 (5 bases). CDR3 size: 15 residues. With 4 bases removed from V and 5 bases from J, the gap between germline ends came to 15 bases.

CDR3 sequence reads: CAINTGEKTGDSNYGYTF. DNA for the CDR3: TGTGCCATCAACACGGGGGAAAAAACAGGAGATTCTAACTATGGCTACACCTTC. The chain joins TRBV10-3 to TRBJ1-2; D might be TRBD1 (5 bases). Germline CDR1 reads ENHRY; CDR2 reads SYGVKD. Trimming left V 7 bases short and J 0 bases short, with 24 bases between. This CDR3 is built from 18 residues.

Ten or more counts support this clonotype. This chain links TRBV4-1 with TRBJ2-3, with 8 bases that match TRBD2. The trim removed 2 bases at V and 2 bases at J, leaving 6 bases unmatched. This CDR3 has 16 residues. The germline gives CDR1 MGHRA, CDR2 YSYEKL. The CDR3 DNA sequence: TGCGCCAGCAGCCAACCTATAGCGGGGACCACAGATACGCAGTATTTT. Protein: CASSQPIAGTTDTQYF.

This clonotype was counted at least ten times. The genes are TRBV12-3 or TRBV12-4 and TRBJ1-2; D is perhaps TRBD1 (6 bases). This CDR3 is 14 amino acids long. Trimming cost V 4 bases and J 4 bases, with 13 bases left between them. CDR3 DNA sequence: TGTGCCAGCAGTTCTCAGGGGTTCGGCTATGGCTACACCTTC. Translated: CASSSQGFGYGYTF.

This clonotype was seen ten or more times. DNA of the CDR3: TGCAGTGCACTAGCGGGAGCCCAAGAGACCCAGTACTTC. Amino acid sequence: CSALAGAQETQYF. The chain links TRBV20-1 to TRBJ2-5, with TRBD2 matching 11 bases. The CDR3 spans 13 residues. Unmatched junction bases numbered 1, after V lost 6 bases and J lost 1 base. The germline V gene encodes CDR1 DFQATT and CDR2 SNEGSKA (reference sequence).

In its sample, this clonotype was seen many times. V and J are TRBV14 and TRBJ2-3; D uncertain. Germline CDR1 reads SGHDN; CDR2 reads FVKESK. Trimming pared 0 bases from V and 6 bases from J, leaving 10 bases between. The CDR3 covers 14 residues. CDR3 protein: CASSQEPSADTQYF. CDR3 DNA sequence: TGTGCCAGCAGCCAAGAGCCCTCAGCGGATACGCAGTATTTT.

This clonotype was counted many times. The genes are TRBV27 and TRBJ1-6; D perhaps matches TRBD1 (5 bases). Germline V gene lookup returns CDR1 MNHEY and CDR2 SMNVEV (reference sequence). The CDR3 is made up of 14 amino acids. The V end lost 2 bases, the J end lost 7 bases, and 9 bases lay between the germline ends. The CDR3 region has the DNA TGTGCCAGCAGTTTAAGGGGAGTCAATTCACCCCTCCACTTT. This gives the protein CASSLRGVNSPLHF.

This clonotype came up many times. This rearrangement joins TRBV20-1 to TRBJ1-5; TRBD1 aligns across 7 bases. The ends lost 5 bases at V and 4 bases at J; junction bases unmatched: 5. Germline-derived CDR1 and CDR2 are DFQATT and SNEGSKA (reference sequence). This CDR3 is 13 amino acids long. The CDR3 loop reads CSAQGQVNQPQHF. The CDR3 nucleotides are TGCAGTGCTCAAGGACAGGTAAATCAGCCCCAGCATTTT.

In this sample, this clonotype turned up many times. V usage is TRBV5-1 and J usage is TRBJ1-1; 7 bases are shared with TRBD1. The CDR3 has 15 residues. Trimming took 4 bases from V and 1 from J; bases not matched to a gene: 7. From germline, CDR1 is SGHRS and CDR2 YFSETQ. In nucleotides, the CDR3 is TGCGCCAGCAGCCCGGGTTGGACAGGGAACACTGAAGCTTTCTTT. Residues: CASSPGWTGNTEAFF.

This clonotype was observed at least ten times. V usage is TRBV20-1 and J usage is TRBJ1-1; weak D call: TRBD1 (5 bases). CDR1 is DFQATT and CDR2 is SNEGSKA in the germline V gene (reference sequence). The CDR3 runs 11 residues. Trimming removed 3 bases from V and 11 bases from J, with 13 bases in between. Written as DNA, the CDR3 is TGCAGTGCTAGGAGGAGGGGTTTGGCTTTCTTT. This translates into CSARRRGLAFF.

This clonotype was detected ten times or more. V gene TRBV11-2 combines with J gene TRBJ2-3, with D perhaps being TRBD1 or TRBD2 (5 bases each). In germline, CDR1 is SGHAT, CDR2 FQNNGV. V lost 0 bases and J 0 bases, leaving 13 bases between the germline ends. This CDR3 spans 17 amino acids. CDR3 amino acids: CASSLDRGWGSTDTQYF. The CDR3 nucleotides are TGTGCCAGCAGCTTAGATCGTGGCTGGGGGAGCACAGATACGCAGTATTTT.

This clonotype was seen ten or more times. The chain uses TRBV11-3 and TRBJ2-3; 11 bases fit TRBD2. CDR3 size: 15 residues. With V trimmed by 5 bases and J by 5 bases, 6 bases remained unmatched. The germline gives CDR1 SGHNT, CDR2 YENEEA. The CDR3 reads CASSDSGRAGDTQYF. Written as DNA, the CDR3 is TGTGCCAGCAGCGATAGCGGGAGGGCCGGAGATACGCAGTATTTT.

This clonotype was recorded many times. The chain recombines TRBV9 with TRBJ2-7, with unresolved D. The V end was cut by 1 base, the J end by 7 bases, with 12 bases between. Germline-derived CDR1 and CDR2 are SGDLS and YYNGEE. The CDR3 has 13 amino acids. In nucleotides, the CDR3 is TGTGCCAGCAGCGTAAGTGGGGATGGGGAGCAGTACTTC. Protein sequence: CASSVSGDGEQYF.

The sample holds many counts of this clonotype. V gene TRBV28 combines with J gene TRBJ2-7; perhaps TRBD2 as D (6 bases). Germline lookup yields CDR1 MDHEN and CDR2 SYDVKM. This CDR3 comprises 15 residues. The V end lost 5 bases, the J end lost 3 bases, and 17 bases lay between the germline ends. CDR3 nucleotide sequence: TGTGCCAGCAGTCAATTTAGCGGAGGGGTCTACGAGCAGTACTTC. Amino acid sequence: CASSQFSGGVYEQYF.

This clonotype showed up many times. The V call is TRBV7-2, the J call TRBJ1-5; tentative D call: TRBD1 (5 bases). The CDR3 sequence is 15 residues long. The germline V gene has CDR1 SGHTA and CDR2 FQGNSA. Trimming pared 0 bases from V and 3 bases from J, leaving 9 bases between. CDR3 loop: CASSLAPGVNQPQHF. The CDR3 region has the DNA TGTGCCAGCAGCTTAGCGCCGGGGGTCAATCAGCCCCAGCATTTT.

The table lists this clonotype with many counts. The chain has TRBV25-1 and TRBJ1-5, with 7 bases identical to TRBD1. J gave up 2 bases and V 5 bases, and 3 bases lay outside the gene matches. In germline, CDR1 is MGHDK, CDR2 SYGVNS. CDR3 length equals 14 residues. CDR3 in amino acids: CASSPTGRNQPQHF. As DNA, the CDR3 is TGTGCCAGCAGTCCGACAGGGCGCAATCAGCCCCAGCATTTT.

This clonotype was observed many times. The V call is TRBV29-1, the J call TRBJ1-1; TRBD1 might be the D (6 bases). V was cut by 7 bases and J by 1 base, with 10 bases left in between. CDR3 length equals 12 residues. Germline assignment: CDR1 SQVTM and CDR2 ANQGSEA. This chain's CDR3 is CSAMTGNTEAFF. CDR3 nucleotides: TGCAGCGCTATGACAGGGAACACTGAAGCTTTCTTT.